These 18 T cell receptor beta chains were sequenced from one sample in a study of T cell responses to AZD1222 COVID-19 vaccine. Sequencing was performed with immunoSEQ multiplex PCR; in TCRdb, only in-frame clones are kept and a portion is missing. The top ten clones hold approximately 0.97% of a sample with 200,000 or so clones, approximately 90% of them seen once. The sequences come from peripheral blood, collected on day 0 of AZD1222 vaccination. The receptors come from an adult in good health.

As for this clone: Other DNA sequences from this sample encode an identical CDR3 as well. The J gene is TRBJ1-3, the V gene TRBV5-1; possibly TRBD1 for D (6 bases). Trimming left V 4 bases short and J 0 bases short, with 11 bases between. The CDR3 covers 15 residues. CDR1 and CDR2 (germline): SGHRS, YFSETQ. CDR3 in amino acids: CASSPDRNSGNTIYF. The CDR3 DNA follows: TGCGCCAGCAGCCCAGACAGGAACTCTGGAAACACCATATATTTT.

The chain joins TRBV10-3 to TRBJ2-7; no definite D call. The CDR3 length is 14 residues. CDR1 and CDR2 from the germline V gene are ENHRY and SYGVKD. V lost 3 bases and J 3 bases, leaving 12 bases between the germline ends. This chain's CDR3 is CAISDIRTFYEQYF. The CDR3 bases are TGTGCCATCAGTGATATAAGGACCTTCTACGAGCAGTACTTC.

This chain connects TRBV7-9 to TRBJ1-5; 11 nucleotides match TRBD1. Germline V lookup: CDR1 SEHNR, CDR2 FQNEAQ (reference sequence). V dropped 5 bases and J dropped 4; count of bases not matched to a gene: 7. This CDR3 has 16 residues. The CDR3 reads CASSLEGQGVNQPQHF. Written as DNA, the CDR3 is TGTGCCAGCAGCCTGGAGGGACAGGGGGTTAATCAGCCCCAGCATTTT.

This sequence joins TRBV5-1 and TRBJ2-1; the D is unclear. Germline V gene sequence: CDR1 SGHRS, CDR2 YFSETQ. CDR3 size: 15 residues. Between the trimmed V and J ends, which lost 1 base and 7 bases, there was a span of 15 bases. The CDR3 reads CASSLTNSGRNEQFF. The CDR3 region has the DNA TGCGCCAGCAGCTTGACGAACAGTGGTCGTAATGAGCAGTTCTTC.

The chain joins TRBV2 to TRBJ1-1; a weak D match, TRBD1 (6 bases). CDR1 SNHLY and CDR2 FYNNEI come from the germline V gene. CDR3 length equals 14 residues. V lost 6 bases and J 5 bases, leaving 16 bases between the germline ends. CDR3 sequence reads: CASSTKQGNTEAFF. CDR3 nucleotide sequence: TGTGCCAGCAGCACAAAGCAGGGGAATACTGAAGCTTTCTTT.

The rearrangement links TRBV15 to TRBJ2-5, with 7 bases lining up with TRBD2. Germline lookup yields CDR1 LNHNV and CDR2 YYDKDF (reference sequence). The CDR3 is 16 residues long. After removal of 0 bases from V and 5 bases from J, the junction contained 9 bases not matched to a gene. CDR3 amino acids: CATSRDLGGGRETQYF. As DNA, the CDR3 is TGTGCCACCAGCAGAGATCTGGGGGGAGGGAGGGAGACCCAGTACTTC.

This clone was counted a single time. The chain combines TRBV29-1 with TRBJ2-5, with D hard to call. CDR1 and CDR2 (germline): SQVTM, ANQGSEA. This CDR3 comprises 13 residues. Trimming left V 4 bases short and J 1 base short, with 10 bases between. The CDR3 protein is CSVGEGPQETQYF. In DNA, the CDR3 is TGCAGCGTTGGGGAAGGCCCCCAAGAGACCCAGTACTTC.

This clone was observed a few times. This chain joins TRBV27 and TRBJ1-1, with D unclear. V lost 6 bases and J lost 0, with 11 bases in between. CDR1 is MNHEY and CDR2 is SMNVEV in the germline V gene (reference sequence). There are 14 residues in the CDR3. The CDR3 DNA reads TGTGCCAGCAGCCCGGGTGGGGTGAACACTGAAGCTTTCTTT. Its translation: CASSPGGVNTEAFF.

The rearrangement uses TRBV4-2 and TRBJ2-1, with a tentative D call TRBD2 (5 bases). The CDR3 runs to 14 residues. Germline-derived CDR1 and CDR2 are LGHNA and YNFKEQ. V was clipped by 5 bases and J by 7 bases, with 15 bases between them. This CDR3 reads CASSSTAVGNEQFF. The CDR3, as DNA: TGTGCCAGCAGCTCTACAGCGGTAGGGAATGAGCAGTTCTTC.

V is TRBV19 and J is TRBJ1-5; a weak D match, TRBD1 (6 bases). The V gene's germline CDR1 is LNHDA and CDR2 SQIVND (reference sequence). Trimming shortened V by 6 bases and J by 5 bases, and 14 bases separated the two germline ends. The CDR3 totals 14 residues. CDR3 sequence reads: CASSTRGAYQPQHF. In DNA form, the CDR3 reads TGTGCCAGTAGCACCAGGGGAGCCTATCAGCCCCAGCATTTT. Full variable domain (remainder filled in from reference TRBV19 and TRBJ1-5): DGGITQSPKYLFRKEGQNVTLSCEQNLNHDAMYWYRQDPGQGLRLIYYSQIVNDFQKGDIAEGYSVSREKKESFPLTVTSAQKNPTAFYLCASSTRGAYQPQHFGDGTRLSIL.

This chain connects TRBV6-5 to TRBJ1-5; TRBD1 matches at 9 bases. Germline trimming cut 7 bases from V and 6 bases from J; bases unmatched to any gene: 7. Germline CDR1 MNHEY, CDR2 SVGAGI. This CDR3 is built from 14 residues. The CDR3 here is CASIPQGASQPQHF. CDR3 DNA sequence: TGTGCCAGCATCCCACAGGGGGCAAGTCAGCCCCAGCATTTT.

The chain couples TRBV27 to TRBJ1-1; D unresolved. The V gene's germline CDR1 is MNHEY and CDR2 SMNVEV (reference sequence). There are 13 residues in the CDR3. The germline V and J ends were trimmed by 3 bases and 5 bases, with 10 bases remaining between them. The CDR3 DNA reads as TGTGCCAGCAGTTTTTTCGGGAGTACTGAAGCTTTCTTT. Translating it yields CASSFFGSTEAFF.

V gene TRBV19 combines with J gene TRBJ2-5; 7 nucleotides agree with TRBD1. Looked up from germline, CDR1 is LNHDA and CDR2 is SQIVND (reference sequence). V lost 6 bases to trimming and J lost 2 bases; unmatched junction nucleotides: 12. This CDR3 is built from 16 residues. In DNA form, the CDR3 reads TGTGCCAGTAGCTCCCGGCCCGGACAGGTACAAGAGACCCAGTACTTC. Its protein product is CASSSRPGQVQETQYF. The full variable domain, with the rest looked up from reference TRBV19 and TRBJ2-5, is DGGITQSPKYLFRKEGQNVTLSCEQNLNHDAMYWYRQDPGQGLRLIYYSQIVNDFQKGDIAEGYSVSREKKESFPLTVTSAQKNPTAFYLCASSSRPGQVQETQYFGPGTRLLVL.

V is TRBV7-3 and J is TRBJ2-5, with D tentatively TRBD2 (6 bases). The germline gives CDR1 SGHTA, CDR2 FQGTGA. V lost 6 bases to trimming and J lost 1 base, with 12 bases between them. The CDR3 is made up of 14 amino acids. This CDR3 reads CASSKMGGQETQYF. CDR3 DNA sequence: TGTGCCAGCAGTAAAATGGGGGGCCAAGAGACCCAGTACTTC.

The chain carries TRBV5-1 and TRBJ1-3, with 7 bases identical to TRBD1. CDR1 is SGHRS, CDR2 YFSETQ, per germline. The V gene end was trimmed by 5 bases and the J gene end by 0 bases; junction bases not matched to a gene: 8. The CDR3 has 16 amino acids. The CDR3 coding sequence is TGCGCCAGCAGGGGGACAGCCTCCTTCTCTGGAAACACCATATATTTT. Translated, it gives CASRGTASFSGNTIYF.

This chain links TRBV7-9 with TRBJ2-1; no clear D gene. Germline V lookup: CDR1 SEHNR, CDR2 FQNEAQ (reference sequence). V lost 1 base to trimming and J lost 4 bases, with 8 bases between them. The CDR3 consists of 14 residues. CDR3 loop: CASSLVMRYNEQFF. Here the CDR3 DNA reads TGTGCCAGCAGCTTAGTAATGCGGTACAATGAGCAGTTCTTC.

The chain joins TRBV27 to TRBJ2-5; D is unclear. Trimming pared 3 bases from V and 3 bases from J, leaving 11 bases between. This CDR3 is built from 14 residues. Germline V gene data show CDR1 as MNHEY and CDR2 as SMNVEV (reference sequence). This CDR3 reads CASSLNWWEETQYF. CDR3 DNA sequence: TGTGCCAGCAGTTTGAACTGGTGGGAAGAGACCCAGTACTTC.

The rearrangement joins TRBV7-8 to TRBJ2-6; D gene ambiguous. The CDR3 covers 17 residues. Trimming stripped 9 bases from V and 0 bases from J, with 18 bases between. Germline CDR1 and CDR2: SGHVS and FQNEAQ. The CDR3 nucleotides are TGTGCCAGTACCGGTGGGGTCTTGAGCTCTGGGGCCAACGTCCTGACTTTC. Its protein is CASTGGVLSSGANVLTF.